This TCR beta chain is drawn from a study of T cell responses to AZD1222 COVID-19 vaccine. Here immunoSEQ multiplex PCR was the method, and the copy in TCRdb shows in-frame clones only, minus some. In the table there are about 120,000 clones, around 85% of which are singletons. V was clipped by 0 bases and J by 4 bases, with 7 bases between them. The length of the CDR3 is 12 residues. Germline V gene lookup returns CDR1 GTSNPN and CDR2 SVGIG (reference sequence). This clone was counted between two and nine times. Its antigen is unidentified. General study results and limits: Spike was spanned by vaccine-associated CD4 TCRs, with dominance at 160-218 and 743-854. Seropositive AZD1222 recipients at baseline numbered only five or six. Repertoire sampling happened only post peak T cell response.

This receptor was identified in an adult in good health. V and J are TRBV30 and TRBJ2-7, with D unclear. This specimen was peripheral blood, taken on day 0 of AZD1222 vaccination. In DNA, the CDR3 is TGTGCCTGGAGTGTATACGTTTACGAGCAGTACTTC. This sequence encodes CAWSVYVYEQYF.